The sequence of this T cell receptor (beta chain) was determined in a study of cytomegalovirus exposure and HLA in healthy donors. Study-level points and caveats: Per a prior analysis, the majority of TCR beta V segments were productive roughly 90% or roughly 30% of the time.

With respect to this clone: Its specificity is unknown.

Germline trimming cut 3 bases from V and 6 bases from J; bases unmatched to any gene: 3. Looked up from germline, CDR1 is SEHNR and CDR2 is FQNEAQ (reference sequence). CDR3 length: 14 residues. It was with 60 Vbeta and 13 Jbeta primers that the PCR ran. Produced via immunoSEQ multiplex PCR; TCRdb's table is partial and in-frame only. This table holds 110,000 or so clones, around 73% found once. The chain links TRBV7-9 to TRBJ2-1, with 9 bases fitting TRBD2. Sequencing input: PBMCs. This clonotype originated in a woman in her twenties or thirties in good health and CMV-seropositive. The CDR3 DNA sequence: TGTGCCAGCAGCTTTAGCGGGAGTGGCAATGAGCAGTTCTTC. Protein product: CASSFSGSGNEQFF. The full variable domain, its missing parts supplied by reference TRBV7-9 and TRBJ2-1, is DTGVSQNPRHKITKRGQNVTFRCDPISEHNRLYWYRQTLGQGPEFLTYFQNEAQLEKSRLLSDRFSAERPKGSFSTLEIQRTEQGDSAMYLCASSFSGSGNEQFFGPGTRLTVL.